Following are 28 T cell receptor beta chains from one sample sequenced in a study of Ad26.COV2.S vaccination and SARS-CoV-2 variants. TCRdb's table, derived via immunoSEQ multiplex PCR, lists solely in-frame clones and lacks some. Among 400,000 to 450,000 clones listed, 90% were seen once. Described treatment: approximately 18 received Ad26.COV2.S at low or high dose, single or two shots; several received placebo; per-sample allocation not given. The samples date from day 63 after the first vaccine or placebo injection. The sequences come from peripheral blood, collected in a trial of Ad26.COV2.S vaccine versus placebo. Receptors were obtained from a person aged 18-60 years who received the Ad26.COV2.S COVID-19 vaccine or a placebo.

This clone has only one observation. CDR3 bases: TGTGCCAGCAGTTTAAGAGACGCCAGGGCCGCCCTCTACTTC. Its protein is CASSLRDARAALYF. The chain has TRBV28 and TRBJ2-7, with D possibly TRBD1 on 5 matching bases. Per germline, CDR1 MDHEN and CDR2 SYDVKM. V lost 2 bases, J lost 13 bases, and 21 bases lay in between. The CDR3 extends over 14 amino acids.

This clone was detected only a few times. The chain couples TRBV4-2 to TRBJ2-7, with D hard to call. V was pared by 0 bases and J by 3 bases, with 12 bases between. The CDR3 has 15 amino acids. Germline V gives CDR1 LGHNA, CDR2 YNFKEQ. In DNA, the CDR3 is TGTGCCAGCAGCCAAGATCGGGCTAGAGGCTACGAGCAGTACTTC. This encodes CASSQDRARGYEQYF.

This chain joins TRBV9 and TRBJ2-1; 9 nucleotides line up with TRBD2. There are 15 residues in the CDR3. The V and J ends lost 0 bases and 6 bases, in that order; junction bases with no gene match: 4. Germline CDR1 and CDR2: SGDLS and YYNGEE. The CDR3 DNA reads TGTGCCAGCAGCGTAGGAGTAGCGGGAGTCAATGAGCAGTTCTTC. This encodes CASSVGVAGVNEQFF.

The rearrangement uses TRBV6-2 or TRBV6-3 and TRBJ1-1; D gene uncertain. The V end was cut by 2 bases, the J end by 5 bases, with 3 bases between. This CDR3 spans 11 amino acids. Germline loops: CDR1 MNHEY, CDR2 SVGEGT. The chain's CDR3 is CASSYGTEAFF. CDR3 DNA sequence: TGTGCCAGCAGTTACGGTACTGAAGCTTTCTTT.

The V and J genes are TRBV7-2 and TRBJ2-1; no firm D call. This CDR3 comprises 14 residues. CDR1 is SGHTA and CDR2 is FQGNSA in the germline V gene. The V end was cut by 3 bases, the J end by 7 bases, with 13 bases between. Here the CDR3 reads CASSFYSSWNEQFF. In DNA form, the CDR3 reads TGTGCCAGCAGCTTTTATAGTTCGTGGAATGAGCAGTTCTTC. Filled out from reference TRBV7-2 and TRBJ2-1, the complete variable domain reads GAGVSQSPSNKVTEKGKDVELRCDPISGHTALYWYRQSLGQGLEFLIYFQGNSAPDKSGLPSDRFSAERTGGSVSTLTIQRTQQEDSAVYLCASSFYSSWNEQFFGPGTRLTVL.

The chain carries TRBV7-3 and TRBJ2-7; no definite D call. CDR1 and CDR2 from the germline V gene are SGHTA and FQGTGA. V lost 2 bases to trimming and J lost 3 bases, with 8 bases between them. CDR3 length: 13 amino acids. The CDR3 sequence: CASSLGPGYEQYF. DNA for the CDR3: TGTGCCAGCAGCTTAGGCCCTGGCTACGAGCAGTACTTC.

This CDR3 is CASSSGHSSYEQYF. The CDR3 DNA reads TGTGCCAGCAGCTCCGGACATAGCTCCTACGAGCAGTACTTC. The chain employs TRBV7-9 and TRBJ2-7; TRBD1 is a possible D gene (5 bases). Germline V gene sequence: CDR1 SEHNR, CDR2 FQNEAQ (reference sequence). The V gene lost 4 bases and the J gene lost 0 bases, with 10 bases spanning the gap. The CDR3 is 14 residues long.

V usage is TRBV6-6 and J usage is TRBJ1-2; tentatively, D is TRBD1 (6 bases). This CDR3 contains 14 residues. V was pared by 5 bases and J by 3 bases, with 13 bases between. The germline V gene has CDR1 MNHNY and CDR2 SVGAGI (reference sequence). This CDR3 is CASSQQGGDYGYTF. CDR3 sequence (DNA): TGTGCCAGCAGTCAACAGGGAGGGGACTATGGCTACACCTTC.

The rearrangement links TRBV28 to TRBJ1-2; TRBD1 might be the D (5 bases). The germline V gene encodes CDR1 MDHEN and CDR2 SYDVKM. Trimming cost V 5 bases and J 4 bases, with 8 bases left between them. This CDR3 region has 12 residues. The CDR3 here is CASSRQFYGYTF. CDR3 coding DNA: TGTGCCAGCAGTCGACAGTTCTATGGCTACACCTTC.

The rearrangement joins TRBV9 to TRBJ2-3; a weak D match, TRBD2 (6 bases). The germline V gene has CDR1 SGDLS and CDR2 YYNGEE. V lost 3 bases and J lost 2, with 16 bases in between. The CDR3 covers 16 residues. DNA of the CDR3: TGTGCCAGCAGCGGGGATGGGGGAGGTGTCACAGATACGCAGTATTTT. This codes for CASSGDGGGVTDTQYF. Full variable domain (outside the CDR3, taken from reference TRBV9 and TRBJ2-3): DSGVTQTPKHLITATGQRVTLRCSPRSGDLSVYWYQQSLDQGLQFLIQYYNGEERAKGNILERFSAQQFPDLHSELNLSSLELGDSALYFCASSGDGGGVTDTQYFGPGTRLTVL.

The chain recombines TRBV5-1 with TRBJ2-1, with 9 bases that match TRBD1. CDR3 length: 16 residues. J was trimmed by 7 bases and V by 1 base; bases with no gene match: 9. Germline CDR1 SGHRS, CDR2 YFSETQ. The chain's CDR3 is CASSLSQGAPRNEQFF. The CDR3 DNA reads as TGCGCCAGCAGCTTGTCACAGGGGGCGCCGAGGAATGAGCAGTTCTTC.

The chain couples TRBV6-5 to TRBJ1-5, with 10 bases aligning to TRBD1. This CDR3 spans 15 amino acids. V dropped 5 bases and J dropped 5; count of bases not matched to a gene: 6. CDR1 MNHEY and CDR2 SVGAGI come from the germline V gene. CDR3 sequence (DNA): TGTGCCAGCAGTCCCGGACAGGGGGTCTATCAGCCCCAGCATTTT. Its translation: CASSPGQGVYQPQHF.

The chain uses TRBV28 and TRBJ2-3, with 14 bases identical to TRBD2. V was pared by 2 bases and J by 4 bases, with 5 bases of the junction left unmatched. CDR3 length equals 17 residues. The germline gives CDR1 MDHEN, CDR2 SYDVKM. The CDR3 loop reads CASSLQTSGRAADTQYF. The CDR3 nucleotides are TGTGCCAGCAGTTTACAGACTAGCGGGAGGGCCGCAGATACGCAGTATTTT.

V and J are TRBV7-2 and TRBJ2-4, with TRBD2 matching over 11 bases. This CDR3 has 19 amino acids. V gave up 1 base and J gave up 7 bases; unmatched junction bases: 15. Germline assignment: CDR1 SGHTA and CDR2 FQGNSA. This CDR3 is CASSLGGVAGGPSENIQYF. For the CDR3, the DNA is TGTGCCAGCAGCTTAGGTGGAGTAGCGGGAGGGCCCTCGGAGAACATTCAGTACTTC.

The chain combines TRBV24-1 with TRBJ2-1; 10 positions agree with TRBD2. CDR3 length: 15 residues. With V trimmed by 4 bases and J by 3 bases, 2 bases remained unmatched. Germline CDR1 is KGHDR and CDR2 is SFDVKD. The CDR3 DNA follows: TGTGCCACCAGTGAGCGACTAGCGGGCTACAATGAGCAGTTCTTC. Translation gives CATSERLAGYNEQFF.

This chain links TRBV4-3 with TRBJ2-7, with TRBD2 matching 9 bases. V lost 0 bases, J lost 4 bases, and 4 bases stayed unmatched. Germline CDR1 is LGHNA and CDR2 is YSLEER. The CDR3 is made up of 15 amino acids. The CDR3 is CASSQESSGIYEQYF. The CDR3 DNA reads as TGCGCCAGCAGCCAAGAGTCTAGCGGGATTTACGAGCAGTACTTC.

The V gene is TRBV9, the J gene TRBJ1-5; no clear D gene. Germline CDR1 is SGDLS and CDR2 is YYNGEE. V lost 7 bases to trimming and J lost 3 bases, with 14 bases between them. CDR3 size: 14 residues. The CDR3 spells CASSRSPYNQPQHF. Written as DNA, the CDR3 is TGTGCCAGCTCCCGTTCACCCTACAATCAGCCCCAGCATTTT.

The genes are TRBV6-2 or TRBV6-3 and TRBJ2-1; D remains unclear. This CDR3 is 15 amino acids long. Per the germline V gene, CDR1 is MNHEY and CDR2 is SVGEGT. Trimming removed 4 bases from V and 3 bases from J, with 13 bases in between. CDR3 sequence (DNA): TGTGCCAGCAGTTTGGACCCTCCAAGCTACAATGAGCAGTTCTTC. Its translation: CASSLDPPSYNEQFF.

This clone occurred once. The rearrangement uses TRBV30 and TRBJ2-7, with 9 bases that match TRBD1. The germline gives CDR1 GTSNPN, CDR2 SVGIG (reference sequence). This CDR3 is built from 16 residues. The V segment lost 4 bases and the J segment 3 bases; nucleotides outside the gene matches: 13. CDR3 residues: CAWKGGSGTGYYEQYF. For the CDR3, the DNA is TGTGCCTGGAAAGGGGGATCCGGGACAGGGTACTACGAGCAGTACTTC.

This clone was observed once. DNA for the CDR3: TGTGCCAGCAGCCTCCGACAGGGGGACGGTGATACGCAGTATTTT. Translation gives CASSLRQGDGDTQYF. This chain links TRBV11-2 with TRBJ2-3; TRBD1 aligns across 9 bases. Germline V lookup: CDR1 SGHAT, CDR2 FQNNGV. CDR3 length: 15 residues. Losses at the gene ends were 5 bases for V and 6 bases for J; bases not matched to a gene: 9.

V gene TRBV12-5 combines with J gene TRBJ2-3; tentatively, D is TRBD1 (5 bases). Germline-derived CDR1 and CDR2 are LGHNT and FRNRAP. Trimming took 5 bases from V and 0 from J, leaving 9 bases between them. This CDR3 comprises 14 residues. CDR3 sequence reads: CASGPGLSTDTQYF. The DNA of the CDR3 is TGTGCTAGTGGTCCAGGGTTGAGCACAGATACGCAGTATTTT.

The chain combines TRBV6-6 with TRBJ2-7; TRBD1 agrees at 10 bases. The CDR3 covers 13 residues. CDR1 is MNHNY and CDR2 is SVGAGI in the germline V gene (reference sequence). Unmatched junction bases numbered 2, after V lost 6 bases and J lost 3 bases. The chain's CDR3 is CASSRDRGYEQYF. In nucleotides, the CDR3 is TGTGCCAGCAGCAGGGACAGGGGCTACGAGCAGTACTTC.

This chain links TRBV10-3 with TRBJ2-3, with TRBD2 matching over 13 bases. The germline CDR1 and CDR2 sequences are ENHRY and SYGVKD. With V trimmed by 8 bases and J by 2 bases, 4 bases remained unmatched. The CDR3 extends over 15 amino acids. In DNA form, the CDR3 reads TGTGCCATCTCGGGGACTAGCGGGATCACAGATACGCAGTATTTT. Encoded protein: CAISGTSGITDTQYF.

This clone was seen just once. CDR3: CASSRIRDSFQETQYF. CDR3 DNA sequence: TGTGCCAGCAGCCGTATCCGGGACAGCTTTCAAGAGACCCAGTACTTC. The V call is TRBV3-1 (or the pseudogene TRBV3-2), the J call TRBJ2-5; the match to TRBD1 covers 7 bases. The germline CDR1 and CDR2 sequences are LGHDT and YNNKEL (reference sequence). The V gene end was trimmed by 4 bases and the J gene end by 2 bases; junction bases not matched to a gene: 10. The CDR3 has 16 residues.

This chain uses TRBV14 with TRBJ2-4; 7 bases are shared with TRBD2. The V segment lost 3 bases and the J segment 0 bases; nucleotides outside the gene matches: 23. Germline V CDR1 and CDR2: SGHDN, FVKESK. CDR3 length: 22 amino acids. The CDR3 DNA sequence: TGTGCCAGCAGCCAGGATCACCGGGACTGGACTAGAACGGACCTAGCCAAAAACATTCAGTACTTC. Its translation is CASSQDHRDWTRTDLAKNIQYF.

CDR3 in amino acids: CASKQDRGNTEAFF. The CDR3 nucleotides are TGTGCCAGTAAACAGGACAGGGGGAACACTGAAGCTTTCTTT. This chain connects TRBV19 to TRBJ1-1, with 9 bases that match TRBD1. The CDR3 length is 14 residues. Germline V gene lookup returns CDR1 LNHDA and CDR2 SQIVND (reference sequence). With V trimmed by 7 bases and J by 1 base, 4 bases remained unmatched.

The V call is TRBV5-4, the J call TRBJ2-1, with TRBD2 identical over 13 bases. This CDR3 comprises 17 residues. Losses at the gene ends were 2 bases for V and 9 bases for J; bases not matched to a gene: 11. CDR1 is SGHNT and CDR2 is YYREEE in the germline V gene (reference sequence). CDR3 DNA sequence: TGTGCCAGCAGCTTATCCGGACTAGCGGGAGAAAACGGTGAGCAGTTCTTC. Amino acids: CASSLSGLAGENGEQFF.

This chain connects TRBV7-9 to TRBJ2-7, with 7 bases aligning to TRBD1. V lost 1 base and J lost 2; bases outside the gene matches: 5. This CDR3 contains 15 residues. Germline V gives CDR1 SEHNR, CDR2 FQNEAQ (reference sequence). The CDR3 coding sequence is TGTGCCAGCAGCTTAGATAAGGGGGCTCCCTACGAGCAGTACTTC. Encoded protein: CASSLDKGAPYEQYF.